This TCR beta chain was recovered during a study of early T cells in non-severe SARS-CoV-2 infection. Study-wide background: From unsorted whole blood, bulk RNA was sequenced, and the chains remained unpaired.

A remark on this clonotype: No antigen is known for it.

The TCR library protocol was used to attach unique molecular identifiers. These identifiers were attached to individual cDNA molecules. TCRdb re-derived calls from the 5' RACE reads in MiXCR, one entry per CDR3 protein. The sample contains roughly 43,000 distinct CDR3 sequences, roughly 5% of which appear only once. There are 16 residues in the CDR3. V was clipped by 4 bases and J by 1 base, with 15 bases between them. Per germline, CDR1 SNHLY and CDR2 FYNNEI. Study-level findings and limits: Anti-spike CD8 responses were favored in VDJdb matching, and private and CD4 specificities were missed.

This rearrangement joins TRBV2 to TRBJ2-3, with a tentative D call TRBD2 (6 bases). The clonotype comes from an adult who was a healthcare worker with PCR-confirmed SARS-CoV-2 infection or an uninfected control (not recorded which). Sequenced material: whole blood, taken at baseline. This CDR3 is CASSAVAAGGTDTQYF. CDR3 bases: TGTGCCAGCAGTGCGGTAGCGGCAGGCGGCACAGATACGCAGTATTTT.